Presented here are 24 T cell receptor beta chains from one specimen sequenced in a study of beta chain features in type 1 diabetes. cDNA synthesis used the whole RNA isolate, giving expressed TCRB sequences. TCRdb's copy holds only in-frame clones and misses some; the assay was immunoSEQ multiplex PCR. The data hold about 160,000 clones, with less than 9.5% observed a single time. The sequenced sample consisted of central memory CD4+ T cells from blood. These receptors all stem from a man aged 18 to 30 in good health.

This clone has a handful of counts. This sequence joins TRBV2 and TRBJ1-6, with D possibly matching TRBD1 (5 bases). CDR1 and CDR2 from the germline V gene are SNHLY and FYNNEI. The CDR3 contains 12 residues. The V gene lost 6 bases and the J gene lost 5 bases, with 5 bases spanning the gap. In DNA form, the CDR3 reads TGTGCCAGCAGGGACAATAATTCACCCCTCCACTTT. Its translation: CASRDNNSPLHF.

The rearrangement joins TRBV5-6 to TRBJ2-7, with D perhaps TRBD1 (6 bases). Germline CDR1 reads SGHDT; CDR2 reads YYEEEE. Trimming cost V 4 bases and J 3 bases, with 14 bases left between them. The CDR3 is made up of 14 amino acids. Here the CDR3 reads CASSPTTDSYEQYF. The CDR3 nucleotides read TGTGCCAGCAGCCCTACGACGGACAGCTACGAGCAGTACTTC.

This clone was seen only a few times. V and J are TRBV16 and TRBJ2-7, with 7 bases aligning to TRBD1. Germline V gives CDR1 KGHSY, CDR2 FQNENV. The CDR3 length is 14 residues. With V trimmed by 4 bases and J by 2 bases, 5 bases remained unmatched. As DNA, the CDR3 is TGTGCCAGCAGCCTTAGACAGGGAACCTACGAGCAGTACTTC. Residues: CASSLRQGTYEQYF.

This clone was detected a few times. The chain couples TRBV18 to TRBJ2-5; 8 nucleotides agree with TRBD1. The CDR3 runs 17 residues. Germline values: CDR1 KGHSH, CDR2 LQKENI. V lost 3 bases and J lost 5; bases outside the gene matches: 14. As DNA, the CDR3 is TGTGCCAGCTCACCCGAACAGACAGGGGCCGGAGGGGAGACCCAGTACTTC. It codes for CASSPEQTGAGGETQYF.

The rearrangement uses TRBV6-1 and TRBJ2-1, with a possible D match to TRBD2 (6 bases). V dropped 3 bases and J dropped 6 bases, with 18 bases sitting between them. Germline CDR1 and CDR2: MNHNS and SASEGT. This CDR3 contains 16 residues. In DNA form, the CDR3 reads TGTGCCAGCAGTGAGGCACCACCCGGGCGGGGCAATGAGCAGTTCTTC. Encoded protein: CASSEAPPGRGNEQFF.

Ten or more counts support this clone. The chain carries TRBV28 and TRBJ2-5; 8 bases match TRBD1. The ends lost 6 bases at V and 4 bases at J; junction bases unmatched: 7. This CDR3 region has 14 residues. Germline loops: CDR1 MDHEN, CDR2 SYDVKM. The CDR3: CASSTLTGVETQYF. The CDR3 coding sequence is TGTGCCAGCAGCACACTGACAGGGGTAGAGACCCAGTACTTC.

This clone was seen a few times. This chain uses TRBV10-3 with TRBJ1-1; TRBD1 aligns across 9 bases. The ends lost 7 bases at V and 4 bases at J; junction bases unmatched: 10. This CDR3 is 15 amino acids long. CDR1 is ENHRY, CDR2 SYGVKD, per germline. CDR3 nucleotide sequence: TGTGCCATCACCAAGACAGGGGGGGATCGCACTGAAGCTTTCTTT. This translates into CAITKTGGDRTEAFF.

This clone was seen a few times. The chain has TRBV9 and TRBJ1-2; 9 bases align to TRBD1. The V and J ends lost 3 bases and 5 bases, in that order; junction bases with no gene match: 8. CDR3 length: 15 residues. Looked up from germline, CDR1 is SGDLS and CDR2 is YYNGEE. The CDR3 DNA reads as TGTGCCAGCAGCGCCCTGTCTGGGACAGGGTATGGCTACACCTTC. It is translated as CASSALSGTGYGYTF.

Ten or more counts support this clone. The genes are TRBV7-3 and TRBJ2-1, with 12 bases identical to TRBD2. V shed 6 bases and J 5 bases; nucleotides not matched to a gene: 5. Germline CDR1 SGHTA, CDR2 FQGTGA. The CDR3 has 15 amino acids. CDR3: CASSLAGGGHNEQFF. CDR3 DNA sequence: TGTGCCAGCAGTCTAGCGGGAGGGGGGCACAATGAGCAGTTCTTC.

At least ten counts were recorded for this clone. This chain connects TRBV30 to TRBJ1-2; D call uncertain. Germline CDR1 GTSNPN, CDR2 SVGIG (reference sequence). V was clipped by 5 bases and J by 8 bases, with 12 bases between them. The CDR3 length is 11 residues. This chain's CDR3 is CAWVSGWGYTF. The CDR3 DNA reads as TGTGCCTGGGTTTCGGGATGGGGCTACACCTTC.

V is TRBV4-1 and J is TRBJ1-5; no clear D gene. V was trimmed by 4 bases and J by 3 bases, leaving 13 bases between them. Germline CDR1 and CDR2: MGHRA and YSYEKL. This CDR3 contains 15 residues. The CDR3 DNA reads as TGCGCCAGCAGCCCCCCGACAAGGAACAATCAGCCCCAGCATTTT. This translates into CASSPPTRNNQPQHF.

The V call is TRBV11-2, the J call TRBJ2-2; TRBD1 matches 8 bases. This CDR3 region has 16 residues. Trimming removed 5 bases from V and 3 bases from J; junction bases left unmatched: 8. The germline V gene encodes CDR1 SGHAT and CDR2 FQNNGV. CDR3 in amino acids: CASSLWTGPDTGELFF. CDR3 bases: TGTGCCAGCAGCCTTTGGACAGGGCCCGACACCGGGGAGCTGTTTTTT. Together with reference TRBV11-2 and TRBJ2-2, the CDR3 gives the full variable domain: EAGVAQSPRYKIIEKRQSVAFWCNPISGHATLYWYQQILGQGPKLLIQFQNNGVVDDSQLPKDRFSAERLKGVDSTLKIQPAKLEDSAVYLCASSLWTGPDTGELFFGEGSRLTVL.

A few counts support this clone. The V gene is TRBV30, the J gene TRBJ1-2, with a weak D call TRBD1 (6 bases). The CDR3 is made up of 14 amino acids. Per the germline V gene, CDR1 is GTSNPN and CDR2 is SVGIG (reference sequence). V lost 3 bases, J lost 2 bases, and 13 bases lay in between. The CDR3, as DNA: TGTGCCTGGAGGTCGGGGGGCAGGAACTATGGCTACACCTTC. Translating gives CAWRSGGRNYGYTF.

In DNA form, the CDR3 reads TGTGCCAGTAGTATTATTAGCGGGAGATCCTACGAGCAGTACTTC. Its translation is CASSIISGRSYEQYF. This rearrangement joins TRBV19 to TRBJ2-7, with 9 bases matching TRBD2. Per germline, CDR1 LNHDA and CDR2 SQIVND (reference sequence). The ends lost 3 bases at V and 1 base at J; junction bases unmatched: 4. The length of the CDR3 is 15 residues.

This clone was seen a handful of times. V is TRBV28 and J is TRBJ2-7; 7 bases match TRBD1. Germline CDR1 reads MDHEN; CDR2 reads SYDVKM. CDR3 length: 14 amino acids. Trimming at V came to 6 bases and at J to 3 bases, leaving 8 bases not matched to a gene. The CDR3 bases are TGTGCCAGCAGAAACAGGGGAGCCATCTACGAGCAGTACTTC. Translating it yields CASRNRGAIYEQYF.

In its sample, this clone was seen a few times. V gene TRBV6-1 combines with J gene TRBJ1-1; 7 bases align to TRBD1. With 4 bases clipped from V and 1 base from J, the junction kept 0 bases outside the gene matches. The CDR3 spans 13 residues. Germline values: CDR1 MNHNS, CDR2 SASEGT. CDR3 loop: CASSGQGNTEAFF. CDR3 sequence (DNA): TGTGCCAGCAGTGGACAGGGGAACACTGAAGCTTTCTTT.

Here the CDR3 DNA reads TGTGCCAGCAGCGGGAAAGGGGTCTCCTACAATGAGCAGTTCTTC. This codes for CASSGKGVSYNEQFF. J is TRBJ2-1 and V is TRBV5-5; D is perhaps TRBD1 (5 bases). V shed 4 bases and J shed 0 bases, with 11 bases lying between them. CDR1 SGHKS and CDR2 YYEKEE come from the germline V gene (reference sequence). CDR3 length equals 15 residues. The whole variable domain, filled in from reference TRBV5-5 and TRBJ2-1, reads DAGVTQSPTHLIKTRGQQVTLRCSPISGHKSVSWYQQVLGQGPQFIFQYYEKEERGRGNFPDRFSARQFPNYSSELNVNALLLGDSALYLCASSGKGVSYNEQFFGPGTRLTVL.

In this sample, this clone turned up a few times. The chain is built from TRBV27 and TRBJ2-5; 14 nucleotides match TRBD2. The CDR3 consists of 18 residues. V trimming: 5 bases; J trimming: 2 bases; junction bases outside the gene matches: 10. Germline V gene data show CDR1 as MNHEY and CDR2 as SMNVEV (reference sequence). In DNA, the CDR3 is TGTGCCAGCAGTGGTCGACTAGCGGGAGGGTTTTGGCAAGAGACCCAGTACTTC. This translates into CASSGRLAGGFWQETQYF.

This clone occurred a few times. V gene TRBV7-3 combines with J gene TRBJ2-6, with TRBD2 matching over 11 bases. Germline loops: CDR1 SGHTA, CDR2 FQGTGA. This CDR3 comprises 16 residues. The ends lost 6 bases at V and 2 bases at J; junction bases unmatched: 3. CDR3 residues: CASSRLAGTGANVLTF. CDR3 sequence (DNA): TGTGCCAGCAGTCGACTAGCGGGAACTGGGGCCAACGTCCTGACTTTC.

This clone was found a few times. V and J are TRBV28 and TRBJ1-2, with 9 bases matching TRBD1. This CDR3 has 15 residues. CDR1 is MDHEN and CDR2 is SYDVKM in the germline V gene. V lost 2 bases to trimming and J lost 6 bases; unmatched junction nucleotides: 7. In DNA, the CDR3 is TGTGCCAGCAGTTTAGGGGGGACAGGGACCCATGGCTACACCTTC. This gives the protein CASSLGGTGTHGYTF.

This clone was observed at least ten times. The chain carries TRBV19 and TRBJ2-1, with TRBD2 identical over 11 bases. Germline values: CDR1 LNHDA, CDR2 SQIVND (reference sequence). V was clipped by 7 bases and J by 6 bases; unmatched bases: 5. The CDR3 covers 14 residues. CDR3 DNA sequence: TGTGCCAGTAAGTTGGGACTAGCGGCCAATGAGCAGTTCTTC. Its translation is CASKLGLAANEQFF.

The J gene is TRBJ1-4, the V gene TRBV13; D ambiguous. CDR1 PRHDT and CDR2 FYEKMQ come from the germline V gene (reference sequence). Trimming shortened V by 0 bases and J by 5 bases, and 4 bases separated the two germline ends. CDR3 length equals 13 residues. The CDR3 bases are TGTGCCAGCAGCTTAGGGAGAAATGAAAAACTGTTTTTT. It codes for CASSLGRNEKLFF.

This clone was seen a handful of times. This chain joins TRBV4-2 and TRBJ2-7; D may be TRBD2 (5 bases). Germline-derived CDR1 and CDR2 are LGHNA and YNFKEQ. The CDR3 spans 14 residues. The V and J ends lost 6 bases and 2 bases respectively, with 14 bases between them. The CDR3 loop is CASRGDGGTYEQYF. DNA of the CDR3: TGTGCCAGCAGAGGTGACGGAGGTACCTACGAGCAGTACTTC.

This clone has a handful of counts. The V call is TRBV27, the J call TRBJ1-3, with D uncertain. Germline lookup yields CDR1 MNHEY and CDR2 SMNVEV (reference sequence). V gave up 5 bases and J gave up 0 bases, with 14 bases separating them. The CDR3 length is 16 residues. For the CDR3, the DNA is TGTGCCAGCAGTCCCTCCATAGCAATCTCTGGAAACACCATATATTTT. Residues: CASSPSIAISGNTIYF.